Presented here are 8 T cell receptor beta chains from one specimen sequenced in a study of T cell responses to AZD1222 COVID-19 vaccine listed by TCRdb under 2021. The method behind the library was the immunoSEQ multiplex PCR assay. TCRdb retrieved this table from immuneACCESS and kept in-frame rearrangements only. Not all clones are present; in checked studies, unresolved V genes account for under half, and no reason is known for the remainder. This sample is represented by 130,000 to 150,000 clones; 92% of them were singletons. The leading ten clones occupy 3% to 3.5% of the sample. This sample's time point label indicates: baseline before first vaccination. Sample: peripheral blood, taken on day 0 of AZD1222 vaccination. These receptors were collected from an adult in good health.

The chain combines TRBV14 with TRBJ2-3; TRBD2 aligns across 8 bases. CDR3 size: 18 residues. Germline lookup yields CDR1 SGHDN and CDR2 FVKESK. With 1 base clipped from V and 0 bases from J, the junction kept 9 bases outside the gene matches. In DNA form, the CDR3 reads TGTGCCAGCAGCCAAGGGCGTCTTAGCGGGGCTAGCACAGATACGCAGTATTTT. The encoded protein is CASSQGRLSGASTDTQYF. The full variable domain, rest sourced from reference TRBV14 and TRBJ2-3, is EAGVTQFPSHSVIEKGQTVTLRCDPISGHDNLYWYRRVMGKEIKFLLHFVKESKQDESGMPNNRFLAERTGGTYSTLKVQPAELEDSGVYFCASSQGRLSGASTDTQYFGPGTRLTVL.

V usage is TRBV18 and J usage is TRBJ1-1; no clear D. Germline V gene lookup returns CDR1 KGHSH and CDR2 LQKENI. The ends were cut back, 1 base at V and 3 bases at J, with 3 bases in the middle. The length of the CDR3 is 12 residues. The CDR3 here is CASSPQDTEAFF. The CDR3 bases are TGTGCCAGCTCACCACAAGACACTGAAGCTTTCTTT.

V gene TRBV6-5 combines with J gene TRBJ1-3; TRBD1 might be the D (5 bases). There are 14 residues in the CDR3. Germline V CDR1 and CDR2: MNHEY, SVGAGI. Between the trimmed V and J ends, which lost 6 bases and 4 bases, there was a span of 13 bases. In DNA form, the CDR3 reads TGTGCCAGCAGACGGGGCCGAGGAGGAAACACCATATATTTT. Its translation: CASRRGRGGNTIYF.

Judged by abundance, this clone is medium-sized. The DNA for the CDR3 is TGCGCCAGCAGCCAAGTAAGGGCTAGCGCCAACAATGAGCAGTTCTTC. Protein: CASSQVRASANNEQFF. The V and J genes are TRBV4-3 and TRBJ2-1, with TRBD2 as a possible D gene (6 bases). The CDR3 consists of 16 residues. Trimming shortened V by 1 base and J by 5 bases, and 15 bases separated the two germline ends. Germline V CDR1 and CDR2: LGHNA, YSLEER.

The chain carries TRBV11-1 and TRBJ2-7; unclear D gene. CDR3 length equals 13 residues. V was trimmed by 9 bases and J by 2 bases, leaving 14 bases between them. Germline V gene lookup returns CDR1 SGHAT and CDR2 FQDESV (reference sequence). CDR3 nucleotide sequence: TGTGCCAGTATGGACCAGCCCGCCTACGAGCAGTACTTC. It encodes CASMDQPAYEQYF. Full variable domain (outside the CDR3, taken from reference TRBV11-1 and TRBJ2-7): EAEVAQSPRYKITEKSQAVAFWCDPISGHATLYWYRQILGQGPELLVQFQDESVVDDSQLPKDRFSAERLKGVDSTLKIQPAELGDSAMYLCASMDQPAYEQYFGPGTRLTVT.

The CDR3 here is CASSLNGKDTDTQYF. The CDR3 nucleotides are TGTGCCAGCAGCTTAAACGGGAAAGACACAGATACGCAGTATTTT. The V gene is TRBV11-3, the J gene TRBJ2-3, with D possibly TRBD2 on 5 matching bases. Trimming took off 2 bases at V and 2 bases at J, with 11 bases between the two ends. This CDR3 is 15 amino acids long. Germline loops: CDR1 SGHNT, CDR2 YENEEA.

This chain uses TRBV12-5 with TRBJ2-7; D may match TRBD1 or TRBD2 (5 bases each). The CDR3 has 19 amino acids. Germline CDR1 is LGHNT and CDR2 is FRNRAP. Trimming removed 1 base from V and 3 bases from J, with 25 bases in between. The chain's CDR3 is CASGLGNPPGRGVYYEQYF. The CDR3 bases are TGTGCTAGTGGTTTGGGAAATCCTCCGGGACGAGGGGTTTACTACGAGCAGTACTTC.

This clone has just one count. The chain combines TRBV5-1 with TRBJ2-1; D not resolved. The CDR3 loop spans 12 amino acids. Trimming removed 2 bases at V and 7 bases at J, with 7 bases between. The germline CDR1 and CDR2 sequences are SGHRS and YFSETQ. CDR3 nucleotides: TGCGCCAGCAGCTTTGCGACGAATGAGCAGTTCTTC. Translating it yields CASSFATNEQFF.